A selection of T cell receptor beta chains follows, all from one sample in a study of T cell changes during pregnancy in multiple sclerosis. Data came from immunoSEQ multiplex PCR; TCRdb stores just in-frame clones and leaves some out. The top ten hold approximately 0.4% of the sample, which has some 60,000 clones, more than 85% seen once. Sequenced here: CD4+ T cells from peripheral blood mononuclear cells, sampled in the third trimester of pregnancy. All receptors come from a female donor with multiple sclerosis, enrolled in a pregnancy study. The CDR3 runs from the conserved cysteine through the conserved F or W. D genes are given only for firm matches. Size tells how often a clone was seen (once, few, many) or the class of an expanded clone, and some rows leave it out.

CDR3aa: CASSHELTATDTQYF
CDR3nt: TGTGCCAGCAGCCACGAACTGACAGCCACAGATACGCAGTATTTT
j_gene: TRBJ2-3
abundance: NA
v_gene: TRBV14
d_gene: NA

CDR3aa: CASGSGGVLGQFF
CDR3nt: TGCGCCAGCGGTAGCGGGGGGGTATTGGGGCAGTTCTTC
j_gene: TRBJ2-1
abundance: NA
v_gene: TRBV10-1
d_gene: TRBD2

CDR3aa: CAWRAGTGIGLTEAFF
CDR3nt: TGTGCCTGGAGGGCGGGGACAGGGATCGGTCTCACTGAAGCTTTCTTT
j_gene: TRBJ1-1
abundance: few
v_gene: TRBV30
d_gene: TRBD1

CDR3aa: CASSLDSRDSSLYGYTF
CDR3nt: TGTGCCAGCAGCCTTGATTCCCGGGACAGTTCACTCTATGGCTACACCTTC
j_gene: TRBJ1-2
abundance: once
v_gene: TRBV7-9
d_gene: TRBD1

CDR3aa: CASSMGQGGEKLFF
CDR3nt: TGTGCCAGCAGCATGGGACAGGGCGGTGAAAAACTGTTTTTT
j_gene: TRBJ1-4
abundance: NA
v_gene: TRBV21-1
d_gene: NA

CDR3aa: CASSETGTGGANVLTF
CDR3nt: TGTGCCAGCAGTGAAACCGGGACTGGTGGGGCCAACGTCCTGACTTTC
j_gene: TRBJ2-6
abundance: NA
v_gene: TRBV25-1
d_gene: NA

CDR3aa: CASSESAGGAGEQYF
CDR3nt: TGCGCCAGCAGTGAGTCTGCGGGAGGGGCTGGGGAGCAGTACTTC
j_gene: TRBJ2-7
abundance: NA
v_gene: TRBV10-2
d_gene: TRBD2

CDR3aa: CSVAPHGSTRDEKLFF
CDR3nt: TGCAGCGTTGCACCTCATGGCTCCACCCGGGATGAAAAACTGTTTTTT
j_gene: TRBJ1-4
abundance: few
v_gene: TRBV29-1
d_gene: NA

CDR3aa: CASAGAQLYEQYF
CDR3nt: TGTGCCAGCGCGGGTGCCCAGCTGTACGAGCAGTACTTC
j_gene: TRBJ2-7
abundance: NA
v_gene: TRBV2
d_gene: NA

CDR3aa: CASSLALGGNGYTF
CDR3nt: TGTGCCAGCAGCTTGGCCTTGGGGGGGAACGGCTACACCTTC
j_gene: TRBJ1-2
abundance: NA
v_gene: TRBV5-4
d_gene: NA

CDR3aa: CASSSIQGASKNIQYF
CDR3nt: TGTGCCAGCAGCTCAATACAGGGGGCGTCCAAAAACATTCAGTACTTC
j_gene: TRBJ2-4
abundance: NA
v_gene: TRBV7-9
d_gene: TRBD1

CDR3aa: CASSQTSGSSTGELFF
CDR3nt: TGTGCCAGCAGCCAGACTAGCGGGAGTTCTACCGGGGAGCTGTTTTTT
j_gene: TRBJ2-2
abundance: once
v_gene: TRBV4-2
d_gene: TRBD2

CDR3aa: CASHWSGSSDTQYF
CDR3nt: TGTGCCAGCCACTGGAGCGGGTCGTCAGATACGCAGTATTTT
j_gene: TRBJ2-3
abundance: NA
v_gene: TRBV7-9
d_gene: NA

CDR3aa: CASSEAAGQTGELFF
CDR3nt: TGTGCCAGCAGTGAAGCCGCGGGGCAGACCGGGGAGCTGTTTTTT
j_gene: TRBJ2-2
abundance: NA
v_gene: TRBV6-1
d_gene: NA

CDR3aa: CASSLVQGYTEAFF
CDR3nt: TGTGCCAGCAGCTTAGTACAGGGGTACACTGAAGCTTTCTTT
j_gene: TRBJ1-1
abundance: NA
v_gene: TRBV7-9
d_gene: TRBD1

CDR3aa: CASSLELGRRSYNEQFF
CDR3nt: TGTGCCAGCAGCTTGGAATTGGGGCGACGATCTTACAATGAGCAGTTCTTC
j_gene: TRBJ2-1
abundance: NA
v_gene: TRBV5-8
d_gene: NA

CDR3aa: CASSWTSGTGEQYF
CDR3nt: TGTGCCAGCAGCTGGACTAGCGGGACCGGGGAGCAGTACTTC
j_gene: TRBJ2-7
abundance: NA
v_gene: TRBV6-5
d_gene: TRBD2

CDR3aa: CASSTSPLGQGGRGVGYTF
CDR3nt: TGTGCCAGTAGTACTTCACCCCTCGGACAGGGGGGCCGAGGGGTTGGCTACACCTTC
j_gene: TRBJ1-2
abundance: NA
v_gene: TRBV19
d_gene: TRBD1

CDR3aa: CASYDSNQPQHF
CDR3nt: TGTGCCAGCTACGACAGTAATCAGCCCCAGCATTTT
j_gene: TRBJ1-5
abundance: NA
v_gene: TRBV28
d_gene: NA

CDR3aa: CASSLLDTLNTEAFF
CDR3nt: TGTGCCAGCAGTTTATTGGACACGCTGAACACTGAAGCTTTCTTT
j_gene: TRBJ1-1
abundance: few
v_gene: TRBV27
d_gene: NA

CDR3aa: CASSIIAGNQPQHF
CDR3nt: TGTGCCAGTAGTATTATAGCAGGGAATCAGCCCCAGCATTTT
j_gene: TRBJ1-5
abundance: NA
v_gene: TRBV19
d_gene: NA

CDR3aa: CAISVAGMDATEAFF
CDR3nt: TGTGCCATCAGTGTAGCAGGGATGGACGCCACTGAAGCTTTCTTT
j_gene: TRBJ1-1
abundance: NA
v_gene: TRBV10-3
d_gene: NA

CDR3aa: CASSPLRGATYNEQFF
CDR3nt: TGTGCCAGCAGCCCCCTTCGGGGGGCGACCTACAATGAGCAGTTCTTC
j_gene: TRBJ2-1
abundance: NA
v_gene: TRBV9
d_gene: NA

CDR3aa: CASSGVRQGGAEQYF
CDR3nt: TGTGCCAGCAGTGGGGTTAGACAGGGGGGGGCCGAGCAGTACTTC
j_gene: TRBJ2-7
abundance: NA
v_gene: TRBV25-1
d_gene: TRBD1

CDR3aa: CASSLLQGGSGNTIYF
CDR3nt: TGCGCCAGCAGCTTGCTCCAGGGAGGCTCTGGAAACACCATATATTTT
j_gene: TRBJ1-3
abundance: NA
v_gene: TRBV5-1
d_gene: NA

CDR3aa: CARRFSGTGGYGYTF
CDR3nt: TGTGCCAGACGTTTCTCCGGGACAGGGGGCTATGGCTACACCTTC
j_gene: TRBJ1-2
abundance: NA
v_gene: TRBV2
d_gene: TRBD1

CDR3aa: CASRRGQGVYGYTF
CDR3nt: TGTGCCAGCAGGAGGGGACAGGGTGTCTATGGCTACACCTTC
j_gene: TRBJ1-2
abundance: NA
v_gene: TRBV6-4
d_gene: TRBD1

CDR3aa: CASSFLGQGAGEQYF
CDR3nt: TGTGCCAGCAGCTTTCTGGGACAGGGGGCCGGCGAGCAGTACTTC
j_gene: TRBJ2-7
abundance: NA
v_gene: TRBV7-2
d_gene: TRBD1

CDR3aa: CASSEWSGVNTEAFF
CDR3nt: TGTGCCAGCAGTGAATGGTCAGGGGTGAACACTGAAGCTTTCTTT
j_gene: TRBJ1-1
abundance: NA
v_gene: TRBV25-1
d_gene: NA

CDR3aa: CASKTGVNTEAFF
CDR3nt: TGTGCCAGCAAAACAGGGGTGAACACTGAAGCTTTCTTT
j_gene: TRBJ1-1
abundance: NA
v_gene: TRBV6-4
d_gene: TRBD1

CDR3aa: CAWGQGGDEQYF
CDR3nt: TGTGCCTGGGGACAGGGAGGGGACGAGCAGTACTTC
j_gene: TRBJ2-7
abundance: few
v_gene: TRBV30
d_gene: NA

CDR3aa: CAWSKQGFTNEKLFF
CDR3nt: TGTGCCTGGAGTAAACAGGGCTTTACTAATGAAAAACTGTTTTTT
j_gene: TRBJ1-4
abundance: NA
v_gene: TRBV30
d_gene: NA

CDR3aa: CASSYNQGDQPQHF
CDR3nt: TGTGCCAGCAGTTACAATCAGGGGGATCAGCCCCAGCATTTT
j_gene: TRBJ1-5
abundance: NA
v_gene: TRBV6-5
d_gene: TRBD1

CDR3aa: CSVEEGARETQYF
CDR3nt: TGCAGCGTTGAAGAAGGGGCGCGGGAGACCCAGTACTTC
j_gene: TRBJ2-5
abundance: NA
v_gene: TRBV29-1
d_gene: NA

CDR3aa: CASSPKPTNEKLFF
CDR3nt: TGTGCCAGCAGCCCCAAGCCAACTAATGAAAAACTGTTTTTT
j_gene: TRBJ1-4
abundance: once
v_gene: TRBV6-5
d_gene: NA

CDR3aa: CASSRDRGRLETQYF
CDR3nt: TGTGCCAGCAGTCGGGACAGGGGGCGATTGGAGACCCAGTACTTC
j_gene: TRBJ2-5
abundance: NA
v_gene: TRBV7-2
d_gene: TRBD1

CDR3aa: CASSSPGTSRGEQYF
CDR3nt: TGTGCCAGCAGCTCACCCGGGACTAGCCGTGGCGAGCAGTACTTC
j_gene: TRBJ2-7
abundance: once
v_gene: TRBV5-5
d_gene: TRBD2

CDR3aa: CASSPGLAGVAGANVLTF
CDR3nt: TGTGCCAGCAGCCCCGGACTAGCGGGAGTCGCTGGGGCCAACGTCCTGACTTTC
j_gene: TRBJ2-6
abundance: NA
v_gene: TRBV7-6
d_gene: TRBD2

CDR3aa: CASTMDREEKLFF
CDR3nt: TGTGCCAGCACCATGGACAGGGAGGAAAAACTGTTTTTT
j_gene: TRBJ1-4
abundance: NA
v_gene: TRBV6-6
d_gene: TRBD1

CDR3aa: CASSFRDINYGYTF
CDR3nt: TGTGCCAGCAGCTTCCGGGATATAAACTATGGCTACACCTTC
j_gene: TRBJ1-2
abundance: NA
v_gene: TRBV7-2
d_gene: NA

CDR3aa: CASSLSFSLATGELFF
CDR3nt: TGTGCCAGCAGCTTGAGCTTCTCCCTAGCCACCGGGGAGCTGTTTTTT
j_gene: TRBJ2-2
abundance: once
v_gene: TRBV5-5
d_gene: NA

CDR3aa: CASSYTGGETQYF
CDR3nt: TGTGCCAGCAGCTATACAGGGGGGGAGACCCAGTACTTC
j_gene: TRBJ2-5
abundance: once
v_gene: TRBV7-3
d_gene: TRBD1